This paragraph reports one T cell receptor (beta chain). J gave up 4 bases and V 5 bases, and 7 bases lay outside the gene matches. Germline lookup yields CDR1 LGHDT and CDR2 YNNKEL (reference sequence). This CDR3 contains 15 residues. The data stem from a study of blood T cell repertoires in COVID-19. The wider study: Samples came from the United States, Italy and Spain, spanning acute and convalescent COVID-19.

Per the authors' pipeline: Scientists estimated how many nucleated cells there were by amplifying reference gene primers. Some clones are missing from TCRdb's copy, which holds only in-frame ones; the method was immunoSEQ multiplex PCR. D and trimming come from the DNA, and the V and J calls and clone size come from that table. The sample lists roughly 120,000 clones; 70% to 80% were seen once. V is TRBV3-1 (or the pseudogene TRBV3-2) and J is TRBJ1-4, with TRBD1 identical over 7 bases. This TCR was sampled from a man aged 65 to 85 with acute or convalescent COVID-19. The material sequenced was peripheral blood. CDR3 region: CASSTGQVLNEKLFF. The CDR3 region has the DNA TGTGCCAGCAGCACCGGACAGGTGCTTAATGAAAAACTGTTTTTT.